This is a list of T cell receptor beta chains from one sample in a study of Ad26.COV2.S vaccination and SARS-CoV-2 variants. Assay: immunoSEQ multiplex PCR; the TCRdb copy retains only in-frame clones and omits some. The repertoire includes about 390,000 clones, 70% to 90% of them detected once, and 3% to 3.5% sits in the top ten. The sample was peripheral blood, taken in a trial of Ad26.COV2.S vaccine versus placebo. The receptors derive from a person between 18 and 60 years old who received the Ad26.COV2.S COVID-19 vaccine or a placebo. The CDR3 runs from the conserved cysteine through the conserved F or W. The D gene is left open where the match is weak. The size field is filled for only some rows; it gives once, few, many or a size class.

len	j_gene	d_gene	abundance	v_gene	CDR3aa	CDR3nt
17	TRBJ2-7	-	-	TRBV3-1/TRBV3-2	CASSQERNRPGPYEQYF	TGTGCCAGCAGCCAAGAGAGGAACAGGCCGGGGCCCTACGAGCAGTACTTC
12	TRBJ1-1	-	-	TRBV7-9	CASSLRDLGAFF	TGTGCCAGCAGCCTCCGGGACCTGGGCGCTTTCTTT
16	TRBJ1-2	-	once	TRBV7-9	CASSLLSDTGRGGYTF	TGTGCCAGCAGCCTACTCAGCGACACAGGGAGAGGGGGCTACACCTTC
14	TRBJ1-5	-	-	TRBV6-5	CASSLQYGNQPQHF	TGTGCCAGCAGTCTCCAGTATGGGAATCAGCCCCAGCATTTT
14	TRBJ1-2	-	-	TRBV6-2/TRBV6-3	CASSYSLSSYGYTF	TGTGCCAGCAGTTACTCGTTGAGTAGCTATGGCTACACCTTC
16	TRBJ2-2	-	-	TRBV6-5	CASSYSVAGSAGELFF	TGTGCCAGCAGTTACTCGGTGGCAGGATCCGCCGGGGAGCTGTTTTTT
11	TRBJ1-1	-	-	TRBV7-9	CASSTNTEAFF	TGTGCCAGCAGCACGAACACTGAAGCTTTCTTT
14	TRBJ1-2	-	-	TRBV7-9	CASSLGQVSYGYTF	TGTGCCAGCAGCTTAGGACAGGTTTCCTATGGCTACACCTTC
15	TRBJ1-1	-	once	TRBV6-2/TRBV6-3	CASSNRVRMNTEAFF	TGTGCCAGCAGTAACAGGGTTAGGATGAACACTGAAGCTTTCTTT
15	TRBJ1-1	TRBD1	-	TRBV30	CAWSPYRGVNTEAFF	TGTGCCTGGAGTCCATACAGGGGGGTGAACACTGAAGCTTTCTTT
17	TRBJ1-6	-	-	TRBV6-2/TRBV6-3	CASSYSVRSSYNSPLHF	TGTGCCAGCAGTTACTCTGTCAGGAGCTCCTATAATTCACCCCTCCACTTT
12	TRBJ2-3	-	-	TRBV19	CASLGTTGTQYF	TGTGCCAGCCTCGGGACAACTGGTACGCAGTATTTT
15	TRBJ2-7	-	once	TRBV27	CASSLRSPAVFEQYF	TGTGCCAGCAGTTTAAGGTCTCCGGCAGTCTTCGAGCAGTACTTC
13	TRBJ2-5	-	-	TRBV24-1	CATSGGSRETQYF	TGTGCCACCAGTGGAGGGAGTAGGGAGACCCAGTACTTC
12	TRBJ1-4	-	-	TRBV21-1	CASSKEGGKLFF	TGTGCCAGCAGCAAAGAAGGGGGAAAACTGTTTTTT
13	TRBJ1-2	-	few	TRBV6-6	CASSYNPSSGYTF	TGTGCCAGCAGTTACAATCCCTCCTCTGGCTACACCTTC
15	TRBJ2-2	-	-	TRBV5-4	CASSRRGPNTGELFF	TGTGCCAGCAGCCGCAGGGGCCCGAACACCGGGGAGCTGTTTTTT